Given below is one T cell receptor (beta chain) in context. What was sequenced were expressed TCRB transcripts, since all of the isolated RNA had been reverse transcribed. This table comes from immunoSEQ multiplex PCR, and its TCRdb copy is limited to in-frame clones, with some not included. The repertoire holds approximately 17,000 clones, with approximately 55% as singletons. This specimen belongs to a study of beta chain features in type 1 diabetes. CD45RO/CCR7/CD25/CD127/CD95/CD27 separated CD4+ naive, central memory, regulatory and stem cell-like memory cells by sorting. This CDR3 is built from 15 residues. CDR1 and CDR2 from the germline V gene are SNHLY and FYNNEI. V lost 4 bases, J lost 1 base, and 13 bases lay in between.

The rearrangement joins TRBV2 to TRBJ1-1, with D tentatively TRBD1 (5 bases). Sequencing used stem cell memory CD4+ T cells from blood. The receptor was isolated from a woman aged 18-29 years in good health. The CDR3 here is CASSVGALRNTEAFF. DNA of the CDR3: TGTGCCAGCAGTGTAGGGGCACTACGGAACACTGAAGCTTTCTTT.